This T cell receptor beta chain is from a study of blood T cell repertoires in COVID-19. Turning to the study itself: Donors in the United States, Italy and Spain gave samples during acute or convalescent COVID-19. T cells, B-cell-depleted T cells, or PBMCs provided the cDNA or gDNA that served as material.

Seattle patients were enrolled during active infection and followed longitudinally. Original handling: Reference gene primer amplification gave nucleated cell count estimates. TCRdb's table, derived via immunoSEQ multiplex PCR, lists solely in-frame clones and lacks some. V, J and clone size are taken as reported in that table, and D and trimming were inferred from the DNA itself. The sample contains 68,000 or so clones, roughly 85% of which appear only once. The CDR3 extends over 14 amino acids. Germline-derived CDR1 and CDR2 are LGHDT and YNNKEL (reference sequence). Trimming cost V 8 bases and J 5 bases; bases outside gene matches: 6.

The source material was peripheral blood. This receptor was obtained from a woman between 45 and 65 years old with COVID-19, enrolled during active disease. The rearrangement links TRBV3-1 (or the pseudogene TRBV3-2) to TRBJ2-2, with 9 bases aligning to TRBD1. This CDR3 is CASRGQGSTGELFF. CDR3 nucleotides: TGTGCCAGCCGGGGACAGGGAAGTACCGGGGAGCTGTTTTTT.